This T cell receptor beta chain was identified during a study of T-cell reconstitution after alpha-beta-depleted transplantation in children. This clonotype has more than one count but fewer than ten. Unique molecular identifiers were incorporated into the prepared TCRbeta library. TCRdb processed the PCR reads anew with MiXCR; each CDR3 protein has one entry. The sample shows some 390,000 distinct CDR3 sequences, roughly 21% of them seen only once. In germline, CDR1 is DFQATT, CDR2 SNEGSKA (reference sequence). Trimming took off 7 bases at V and 6 bases at J, with 21 bases between the two ends. The CDR3 extends over 14 amino acids.

The source of this sequence is a human donor who donated a stem cell graft to a child with acute myeloid leukemia. The V gene is TRBV20-1, the J gene TRBJ1-1; D is perhaps TRBD1 (6 bases). The sequences come from PBMCs from the stem cell graft donor, collected from the stem cell graft. In nucleotides, the CDR3 is TGCAGTGGGATCCGGGACACCGCCATCCCTGAAGCTTTCTTT. Its translation: CSGIRDTAIPEAFF.